Listed here is a single T cell receptor (beta chain). Its antigen remains unidentified. Sequencing used immunoSEQ version 4 in survey mode. Produced via immunoSEQ multiplex PCR; TCRdb's table is partial and in-frame only. The sample has just over 35,000 clones, 85% seen once. The data stem from a study of persistence of HIV-infected CD4 T cells. Study summary: Isolated cells were CMV- and HIV-1 Gag-responding CD4+ T cells. Notes on the study in general: The rare CMV-responding cells with HIV-1 proviruses were not separately TCR-sequenced. CMV- and Gag-responding cells had lower TCRbeta richness than CD3/CD28-responding cells.

The stimulus was an HIV-1 Gag 15-mer peptide pool, about 1.1 ug/peptide/mL. Sorted nonresponding memory CD4+ T cells were CD40L-negative, CD69-negative, CD45RO-high. The CDR3 runs 15 residues. After removal of 8 bases from V and 2 bases from J, the junction contained 6 bases not matched to a gene. Germline loops: CDR1 WNHNN, CDR2 SYGVQD (reference sequence). The chain uses TRBV10-1 and TRBJ2-3; 11 nucleotides agree with TRBD2. This clonotype was obtained from an adult with HIV. The donor label of this sample is uncertain. The sample was cultured CD4+ T cells from PBMCs, taken from a patient who received antiretroviral therapy. The CDR3 protein is CASGIAGGTTDTQYF. The DNA for the CDR3 is TGCGCCAGCGGGATAGCGGGGGGGACCACAGATACGCAGTATTTT.